This T cell receptor (beta chain) originates from a study of vaccination and CD4 T cells after COVID-19. Oncomine TCR Beta short-read sequencing was applied to DNA from cultured CD4+ T cells. MiXCR, applied by TCRdb to the PCR reads, yields one record per CDR3 protein. The table lists about 10,000 distinct CDR3 sequences, more than 25% of them singletons, with 15% in the top ten. Treatment described: roughly ten-day PBMC culture with coronavirus spike peptide pools or control peptides (ViraFEST assay). This clonotype has only a few counts. The antigen is undetermined. The TCR sequence derives from a human donor who had recovered from COVID-19. The starting material was CD4+ T cells from blood, cultured in vitro, obtained after SARS-CoV-2 vaccination.

For the CDR3, the DNA is TGTGCCAGCAGCCCGGGACTAGCGGAATCCTACGAGCAGTACTTC. Encoded protein: CASSPGLAESYEQYF. The genes are TRBV11-1 and TRBJ2-7; TRBD2 matches 11 bases. CDR1 and CDR2 from the germline V gene are SGHAT and FQDESV (reference sequence). CDR3 length: 15 amino acids. Trimming removed 5 bases from V and 1 base from J; junction bases left unmatched: 4.